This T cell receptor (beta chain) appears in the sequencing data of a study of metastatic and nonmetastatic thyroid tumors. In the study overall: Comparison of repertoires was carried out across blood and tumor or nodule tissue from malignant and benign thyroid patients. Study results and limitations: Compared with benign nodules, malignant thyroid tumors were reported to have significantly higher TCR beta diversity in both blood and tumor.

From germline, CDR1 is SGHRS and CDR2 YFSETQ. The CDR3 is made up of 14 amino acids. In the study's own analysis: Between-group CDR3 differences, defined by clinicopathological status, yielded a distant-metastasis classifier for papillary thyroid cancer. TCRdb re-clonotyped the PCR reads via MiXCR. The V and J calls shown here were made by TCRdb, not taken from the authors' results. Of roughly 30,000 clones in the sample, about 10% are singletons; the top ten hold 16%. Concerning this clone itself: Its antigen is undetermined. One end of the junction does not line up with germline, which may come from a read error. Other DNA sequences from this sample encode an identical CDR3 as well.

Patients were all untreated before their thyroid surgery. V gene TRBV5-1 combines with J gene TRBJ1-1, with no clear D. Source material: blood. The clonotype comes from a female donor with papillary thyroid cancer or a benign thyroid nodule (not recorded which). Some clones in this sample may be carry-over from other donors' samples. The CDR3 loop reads CASSLIGVNTEAFF. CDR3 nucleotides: TGCGCCAGCAGCTTAATAGGAGTGAATACTGAAGCTTTCTTT.